Listed below are T cell receptor beta chains from one sample, sequenced in a study of shared clonotypes between healthy human individuals. Produced via immunoSEQ multiplex PCR; TCRdb's table is partial and in-frame only. The data contain about 800,000 clones, 90% to 97% of them singletons. Input material: naive CD8+ T cells sorted from blood. The receptors come from a man aged 30 to 45 in good health. Each CDR3 is given with its conserved first and last residue. D genes are given only for firm matches. Size values are once, few and many counts, or a class for expanded clones, and some rows have none.

clone_size: .
d_call: .
v_call: TRBV29-1
j_call: TRBJ1-5
cdr3_aa: CSVEYSNQPQHF
cdr3_nt: TGCAGCGTTGAATACAGCAATCAGCCCCAGCATTTT

clone_size: .
d_call: .
v_call: TRBV18
j_call: TRBJ2-3
cdr3_aa: CASSEWIADTQYF
cdr3_nt: TGTGCCAGCTCAGAATGGATAGCGGATACGCAGTATTTT

clone_size: .
d_call: .
v_call: TRBV29-1
j_call: TRBJ2-7
cdr3_aa: CSVVKLLAGEQYF
cdr3_nt: TGCAGCGTTGTAAAGTTGCTAGCCGGCGAGCAGTACTTC

clone_size: .
d_call: .
v_call: TRBV6-1
j_call: TRBJ2-1
cdr3_aa: CASSEGQFVYNEQFF
cdr3_nt: TGTGCCAGCAGTGAAGGGCAGTTCGTCTACAATGAGCAGTTCTTC

clone_size: .
d_call: TRBD2
v_call: TRBV5-6
j_call: TRBJ2-4
cdr3_aa: CASSAPGGETAKNIQYF
cdr3_nt: TGTGCCAGCAGCGCCCCCGGGGGGGAAACAGCCAAAAACATTCAGTACTTC

clone_size: .
d_call: .
v_call: TRBV7-9
j_call: TRBJ2-6
cdr3_aa: CASSFLQGANVLTF
cdr3_nt: TGTGCCAGCAGCTTTCTACAGGGGGCCAACGTCCTGACTTTC

clone_size: .
d_call: .
v_call: TRBV5-6
j_call: TRBJ1-2
cdr3_aa: CASSLVESPYGYTF
cdr3_nt: TGTGCCAGCAGCTTGGTGGAGTCCCCCTATGGCTACACCTTC

clone_size: .
d_call: TRBD1
v_call: TRBV6-5
j_call: TRBJ1-4
cdr3_aa: CASSYSGQVRDEKLFF
cdr3_nt: TGTGCCAGCAGTTACTCCGGACAGGTGCGGGATGAAAAACTGTTTTTT

clone_size: once
d_call: TRBD1
v_call: TRBV5-1
j_call: TRBJ2-7
cdr3_aa: CASSVEPGQGVYEQYF
cdr3_nt: TGCGCCAGCAGCGTCGAGCCGGGACAGGGGGTCTACGAGCAGTACTTC

clone_size: .
d_call: .
v_call: TRBV7-3
j_call: TRBJ2-3
cdr3_aa: CASSFVGGGTDTQYF
cdr3_nt: TGTGCCAGCAGCTTTGTGGGAGGTGGCACAGATACGCAGTATTTT

clone_size: .
d_call: .
v_call: TRBV13
j_call: TRBJ2-7
cdr3_aa: CASSPTPGRDEQYF
cdr3_nt: TGTGCCAGCAGCCCAACCCCCGGACGGGACGAGCAGTACTTC

clone_size: .
d_call: .
v_call: TRBV27
j_call: TRBJ2-5
cdr3_aa: CASSFLDSQETQYF
cdr3_nt: TGTGCCAGCAGTTTCTTGGACAGCCAAGAGACCCAGTACTTC

clone_size: .
d_call: .
v_call: TRBV28
j_call: TRBJ2-5
cdr3_aa: CASHNTGRNQETQYF
cdr3_nt: TGTGCCAGCCACAACACGGGACGGAACCAAGAGACCCAGTACTTC

clone_size: once
d_call: .
v_call: TRBV5-1
j_call: TRBJ1-3
cdr3_aa: CASSLSGNTIYF
cdr3_nt: TGCGCCAGCAGCTTGTCTGGAAACACCATATATTTT

clone_size: .
d_call: TRBD1
v_call: TRBV7-9
j_call: TRBJ1-1
cdr3_aa: CASAQRDRLNTEAFF
cdr3_nt: TGTGCCAGCGCGCAAAGGGACAGATTGAACACTGAAGCTTTCTTT

clone_size: .
d_call: TRBD1
v_call: TRBV27
j_call: TRBJ2-7
cdr3_aa: CASSFLLPGQGDEQYF
cdr3_nt: TGTGCCAGCAGTTTCCTCCTCCCGGGACAGGGGGACGAGCAGTACTTC

clone_size: once
d_call: TRBD2
v_call: TRBV4-1
j_call: TRBJ2-3
cdr3_aa: CASSQGLAGGPDSRTQYF
cdr3_nt: TGCGCCAGCAGCCAAGGACTAGCGGGAGGGCCCGACAGCCGTACGCAGTATTTT

clone_size: .
d_call: .
v_call: TRBV27
j_call: TRBJ2-5
cdr3_aa: CASSPYDSSQETQYF
cdr3_nt: TGTGCCAGCAGCCCCTACGACAGTTCTCAAGAGACCCAGTACTTC

clone_size: .
d_call: .
v_call: TRBV6-6
j_call: TRBJ2-4
cdr3_aa: CASISTRKNIQYF
cdr3_nt: TGTGCCAGCATTTCGACTAGAAAAAACATTCAGTACTTC

clone_size: .
d_call: .
v_call: TRBV6-6
j_call: TRBJ2-7
cdr3_aa: CASSDLLGIHEQYF
cdr3_nt: TGTGCCAGCAGTGACCTACTAGGTATCCACGAGCAGTACTTC

clone_size: .
d_call: TRBD1
v_call: TRBV28
j_call: TRBJ2-7
cdr3_aa: CASATGTEIYEQYF
cdr3_nt: TGTGCCAGCGCTACCGGGACAGAAATTTACGAGCAGTACTTC

clone_size: few
d_call: .
v_call: TRBV15
j_call: TRBJ2-7
cdr3_aa: CATSTWTGRDEQYF
cdr3_nt: TGTGCCACCAGCACTTGGACAGGGAGGGACGAGCAGTACTTC

clone_size: once
d_call: .
v_call: TRBV14
j_call: TRBJ1-3
cdr3_aa: CASSQQMLGSGNTIYF
cdr3_nt: TGTGCCAGCAGCCAACAAATGCTCGGCTCTGGAAACACCATATATTTT

clone_size: .
d_call: .
v_call: TRBV10-2
j_call: TRBJ2-3
cdr3_aa: CASSDSRGITDTQYF
cdr3_nt: TGCGCCAGCAGTGATTCGAGGGGGATCACAGATACGCAGTATTTT

clone_size: .
d_call: TRBD1
v_call: TRBV27
j_call: TRBJ1-2
cdr3_aa: CASSRQGVRHGYTF
cdr3_nt: TGTGCCAGCAGTCGCCAGGGGGTCAGACATGGCTACACCTTC

clone_size: .
d_call: .
v_call: TRBV4-1
j_call: TRBJ1-3
cdr3_aa: CASSQGLAGGNTIYF
cdr3_nt: TGCGCCAGCAGCCAAGGGTTGGCAGGGGGAAACACCATATATTTT

clone_size: .
d_call: .
v_call: TRBV27
j_call: TRBJ2-7
cdr3_aa: CASSLSPRSEQYF
cdr3_nt: TGTGCCAGCAGTTTGTCCCCTCGGTCAGAGCAGTACTTC

clone_size: .
d_call: .
v_call: TRBV6-5
j_call: TRBJ2-7
cdr3_aa: CASSQRGFSYEQYF
cdr3_nt: TGTGCCAGCAGTCAGAGGGGGTTCTCCTACGAGCAGTACTTC

clone_size: .
d_call: TRBD1
v_call: TRBV28
j_call: TRBJ2-3
cdr3_aa: CASSLEGATDTQYF
cdr3_nt: TGTGCCAGCAGTTTAGAGGGGGCCACAGATACGCAGTATTTT

clone_size: .
d_call: TRBD1
v_call: TRBV15
j_call: TRBJ2-3
cdr3_aa: CATSRDRDTGGATDTQYF
cdr3_nt: TGTGCCACCAGCAGAGATCGCGACACAGGGGGTGCCACAGATACGCAGTATTTT

clone_size: .
d_call: .
v_call: TRBV27
j_call: TRBJ2-5
cdr3_aa: CASSPLQGMETQYF
cdr3_nt: TGTGCCAGCAGTCCCCTACAGGGTATGGAGACCCAGTACTTC

clone_size: .
d_call: TRBD1
v_call: TRBV4-1
j_call: TRBJ2-7
cdr3_aa: CASSQATGGGYEQYF
cdr3_nt: TGCGCCAGCAGCCAGGCGACAGGGGGCGGCTACGAGCAGTACTTC

clone_size: .
d_call: TRBD2
v_call: TRBV5-1
j_call: TRBJ2-7
cdr3_aa: CASSSSGTTYEQYF
cdr3_nt: TGCGCCAGCAGCTCCTCCGGGACTACCTACGAGCAGTACTTC

clone_size: .
d_call: .
v_call: TRBV4-1
j_call: TRBJ2-2
cdr3_aa: CASSQDVGSTGELFF
cdr3_nt: TGCGCCAGCAGCCAAGATGTTGGTAGCACCGGGGAGCTGTTTTTT

clone_size: .
d_call: .
v_call: TRBV27
j_call: TRBJ2-1
cdr3_aa: CASSLGNPYNEQFF
cdr3_nt: TGTGCCAGCAGTTTGGGAAATCCCTACAATGAGCAGTTCTTC

clone_size: once
d_call: .
v_call: TRBV7-9
j_call: TRBJ2-2
cdr3_aa: CASSFPRDTQGSGNGELFF
cdr3_nt: TGTGCCAGCAGCTTCCCGAGGGACACGCAGGGATCAGGGAACGGGGAGCTGTTTTTT

clone_size: once
d_call: .
v_call: TRBV15
j_call: TRBJ1-5
cdr3_aa: CATSRDTQNSNQPQHF
cdr3_nt: TGTGCCACCAGCAGAGATACACAGAATAGCAATCAGCCCCAGCATTTT

clone_size: .
d_call: .
v_call: TRBV6-1
j_call: TRBJ2-3
cdr3_aa: CASSEVVAPTSTDTQYF
cdr3_nt: TGTGCCAGCAGTGAAGTCGTAGCGCCCACTAGCACAGATACGCAGTATTTT

clone_size: once
d_call: .
v_call: TRBV28
j_call: TRBJ2-7
cdr3_aa: CGTADDSYEQYF
cdr3_nt: TGTGGGACGGCGGACGATTCCTACGAGCAGTACTTC

clone_size: .
d_call: .
v_call: TRBV29-1
j_call: TRBJ2-2
cdr3_aa: CSVQLPNTGELFF
cdr3_nt: TGCAGCGTTCAGCTACCGAACACCGGGGAGCTGTTTTTT